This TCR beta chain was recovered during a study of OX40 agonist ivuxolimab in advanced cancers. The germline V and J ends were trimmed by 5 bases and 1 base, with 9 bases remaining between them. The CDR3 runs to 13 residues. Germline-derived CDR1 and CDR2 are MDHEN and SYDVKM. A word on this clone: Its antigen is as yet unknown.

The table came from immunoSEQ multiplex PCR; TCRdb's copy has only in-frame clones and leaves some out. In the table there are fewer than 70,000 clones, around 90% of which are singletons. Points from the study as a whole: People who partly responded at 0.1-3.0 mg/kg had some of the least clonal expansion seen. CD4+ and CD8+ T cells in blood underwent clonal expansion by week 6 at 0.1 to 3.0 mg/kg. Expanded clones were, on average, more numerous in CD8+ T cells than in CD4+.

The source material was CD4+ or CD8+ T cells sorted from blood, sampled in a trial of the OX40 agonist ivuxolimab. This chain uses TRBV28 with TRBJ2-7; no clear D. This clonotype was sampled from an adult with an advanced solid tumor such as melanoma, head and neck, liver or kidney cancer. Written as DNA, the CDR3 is TGTGCCAGCAGTGTATCCCGATCCTACGAGCAGTACTTC. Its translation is CASSVSRSYEQYF. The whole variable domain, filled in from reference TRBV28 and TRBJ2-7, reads DVKVTQSSRYLVKRTGEKVFLECVQDMDHENMFWYRQDPGLGLRLIYFSYDVKMKEKGDIPEGYSVSREKKERFSLILESASTNQTSMYLCASSVSRSYEQYFGPGTRLTVT.